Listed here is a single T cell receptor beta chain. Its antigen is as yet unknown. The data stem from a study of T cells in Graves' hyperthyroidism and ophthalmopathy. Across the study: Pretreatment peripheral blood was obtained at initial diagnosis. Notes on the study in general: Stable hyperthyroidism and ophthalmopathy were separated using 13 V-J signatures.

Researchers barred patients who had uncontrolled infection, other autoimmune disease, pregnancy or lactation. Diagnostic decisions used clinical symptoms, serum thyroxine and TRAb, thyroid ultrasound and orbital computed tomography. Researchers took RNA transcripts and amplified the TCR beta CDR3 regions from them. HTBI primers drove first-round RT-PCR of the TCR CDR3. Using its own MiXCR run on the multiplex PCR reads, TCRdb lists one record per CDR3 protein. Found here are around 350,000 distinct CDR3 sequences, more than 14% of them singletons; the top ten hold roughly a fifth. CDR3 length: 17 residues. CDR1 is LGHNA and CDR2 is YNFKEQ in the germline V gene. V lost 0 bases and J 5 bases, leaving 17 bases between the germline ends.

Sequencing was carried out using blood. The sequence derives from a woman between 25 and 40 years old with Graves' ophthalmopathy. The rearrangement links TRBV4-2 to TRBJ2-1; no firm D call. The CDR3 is CASSQERARPPNNEQFF. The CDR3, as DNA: TGTGCCAGCAGCCAAGAAAGGGCACGACCCCCCAACAATGAGCAGTTCTTC.